The rows below give T cell receptor beta chains drawn from one sample of a study of shared clonotypes between healthy human individuals. Sequencing was performed with immunoSEQ multiplex PCR; in TCRdb, only in-frame clones are kept and a portion is missing. This sample has about 1,900,000 clones; approximately 95% occur once, and the top ten carry 1.2%. The source material was naive CD8+ T cells sorted from blood. The origin of the receptors is a man aged 18 to 30 in good health. Each CDR3 is given with its conserved first and last residue. The D gene is left open where the match is weak. Some rows have no size entry. The others give once, few or many, or a class for an expanded clone.

V	size	J	D	CDR3	DNA
TRBV4-1	.	TRBJ2-1	TRBD2	CASSQDNSGSGNEQFF	TGCGCCAGCAGCCAAGATAATAGCGGGAGTGGAAATGAGCAGTTCTTC
TRBV27	.	TRBJ2-1	TRBD1	CASSMTGPKENEQFF	TGTGCCAGCAGTATGACAGGGCCGAAAGAAAATGAGCAGTTCTTC
TRBV27	.	TRBJ1-5	.	CASSLLGSNQPQHF	TGTGCCAGCAGTTTATTGGGTAGCAATCAGCCCCAGCATTTT
TRBV4-1	.	TRBJ2-1	.	CASSQLQGDEQFF	TGCGCCAGCAGCCAGCTACAGGGTGATGAGCAGTTCTTC
TRBV13	.	TRBJ2-5	.	CASSLAGGGWETQYF	TGTGCCAGCAGCTTGGCGGGTGGAGGCTGGGAGACCCAGTACTTC
TRBV7-3	.	TRBJ1-2	.	CASSPGPYYGYTF	TGTGCCAGCAGCCCCGGACCTTACTATGGCTACACCTTC
TRBV6-5	.	TRBJ1-2	.	CASSYSEGVYGYTF	TGTGCCAGCAGTTACTCGGAGGGCGTCTATGGCTACACCTTC
TRBV6-1	.	TRBJ1-2	.	CASSELTVADYGYTF	TGTGCCAGCAGTGAACTAACGGTGGCGGACTATGGCTACACCTTC
TRBV4-1	.	TRBJ1-4	.	CASSQPVGTNEKLFF	TGCGCCAGCAGCCAACCTGTAGGGACTAATGAAAAACTGTTTTTT
TRBV6-1	.	TRBJ2-7	TRBD2	CASRTTSGKPEQYF	TGTGCCAGCAGGACGACTAGCGGGAAGCCCGAGCAGTACTTC
TRBV9	once	TRBJ1-2	.	CASSVGLGFSGGYTF	TGTGCCAGCAGCGTAGGATTGGGTTTTTCCGGTGGCTACACCTTC
TRBV15	.	TRBJ1-5	.	CAISTGDSNQPQHF	TGTGCGATATCGACAGGTGATAGCAATCAGCCCCAGCATTTT
TRBV5-6	.	TRBJ1-5	.	CASSYYFNQPQHF	TGTGCCAGCAGCTACTACTTTAACCAGCCCCAGCATTTT
TRBV27	.	TRBJ2-7	TRBD1	CASSPGQGVVYEQYF	TGTGCCAGCAGTCCGGGACAGGGGGTCGTCTACGAGCAGTACTTC
TRBV28	.	TRBJ2-7	.	CASSPGLGDGSYEQYF	TGTGCCAGCAGCCCCGGACTGGGAGATGGCTCCTACGAGCAGTACTTC
TRBV6-1	.	TRBJ2-6	TRBD1	CASSDTGTGFSGANVLTF	TGTGCCAGCAGTGATACCGGGACAGGTTTCTCTGGGGCCAACGTCCTGACTTTC
TRBV4-1	.	TRBJ2-5	.	CASSQIGSQETQYF	TGCGCCAGCAGCCAAATCGGGTCTCAAGAGACCCAGTACTTC
TRBV6-5	.	TRBJ2-3	.	CASSSTGVSDTQYF	TGTGCCAGCAGTTCCACGGGAGTTTCAGATACGCAGTATTTT
TRBV11-2	.	TRBJ1-2	.	CASSLGGGGYGYTF	TGTGCCAGCAGCTTAGGCGGAGGGGGGTATGGCTACACCTTC
TRBV4-1	.	TRBJ2-7	.	CASSQAGGNEQYF	TGCGCCAGCAGCCAAGCGGGGGGCAACGAGCAGTACTTC
TRBV28	.	TRBJ1-2	.	CASSSPWGGGYTF	TGTGCCAGCAGTTCCCCTTGGGGAGGTGGCTACACCTTC
TRBV11-2	.	TRBJ2-2	.	CASSLDHGPGELFF	TGTGCCAGCAGCTTAGATCATGGCCCCGGGGAGCTGTTTTTT
TRBV7-9	.	TRBJ2-3	.	CASSLLLASSTDTQYF	TGTGCCAGCAGCTTACTCCTAGCGTCTAGCACAGATACGCAGTATTTT
TRBV5-4	.	TRBJ1-2	TRBD1	CASSSDPGTGGYNGYTF	TGTGCCAGCAGCTCGGACCCCGGGACAGGGGGATACAATGGCTACACCTTC
TRBV28	.	TRBJ1-1	.	CASSLRGNTEAFF	TGTGCCAGCAGTTTACGGGGGAACACTGAAGCTTTCTTT
TRBV19	.	TRBJ2-2	.	CASSLDTTNTGELFF	TGTGCCAGTAGTCTGGACACCACTAACACCGGGGAGCTGTTTTTT
TRBV2	.	TRBJ2-7	TRBD2	CASSPRELAVFISYEQYF	TGTGCCAGCAGCCCTAGGGAACTAGCGGTTTTTATCTCCTACGAGCAGTACTTC
TRBV28	.	TRBJ1-1	.	CASSPRTGNTEAFF	TGTGCCAGCAGTCCGAGGACGGGGAACACTGAAGCTTTCTTT
TRBV28	.	TRBJ2-7	.	CASSLYSQYEQYF	TGTGCCAGCAGTTTATACAGCCAGTACGAGCAGTACTTC
TRBV30	.	TRBJ1-2	.	CAWSVDGENYGYTF	TGTGCCTGGAGTGTGGACGGGGAGAACTATGGCTACACCTTC
TRBV30	.	TRBJ1-1	.	CAWTRGHSFEAFF	TGTGCCTGGACTCGCGGACACTCATTTGAAGCTTTCTTT
TRBV29-1	.	TRBJ2-7	TRBD2	CSVVTSAHSYEQYF	TGCAGCGTGGTAACTAGCGCCCACTCCTACGAGCAGTACTTC
TRBV30	.	TRBJ1-4	.	CAWSVLEGKGEKLFF	TGTGCCTGGAGTGTACTCGAAGGGAAAGGTGAAAAACTGTTTTTT
TRBV30	.	TRBJ2-7	.	CAWSVGGTALPSYEQYF	TGTGCCTGGAGTGTAGGGGGAACCGCCCTGCCTTCCTACGAGCAGTACTTC
TRBV2	.	TRBJ2-7	.	CASSEDSTGYEQYF	TGTGCCAGCAGTGAAGATAGCACGGGCTACGAGCAGTACTTC
TRBV27	once	TRBJ2-7	TRBD2	CASSLFFIAGVPHEQYF	TGTGCCAGCAGTTTATTTTTTATAGCGGGAGTCCCCCACGAGCAGTACTTC
TRBV9	.	TRBJ1-5	.	CASSVGEVHQPQHF	TGTGCCAGCAGCGTAGGGGAGGTGCATCAGCCCCAGCATTTT
TRBV29-1	.	TRBJ2-3	.	CSVARGATDTQYF	TGCAGCGTTGCGCGAGGGGCTACAGATACGCAGTATTTT
TRBV7-8	.	TRBJ2-3	TRBD2	CASSLLREGTDTQYF	TGTGCCAGCAGCTTATTACGGGAGGGCACAGATACGCAGTATTTT
TRBV19	.	TRBJ2-7	TRBD1	CATRQGAGYEQYF	TGTGCCACCAGACAGGGGGCAGGATACGAGCAGTACTTC
TRBV13	.	TRBJ2-7	.	CASSLSGFYEQYF	TGTGCCAGCAGCTTAAGCGGGTTCTACGAGCAGTACTTC
TRBV7-9	once	TRBJ2-3	.	CASSFLVPGSDTQYF	TGTGCCAGCAGCTTTCTAGTTCCGGGGTCCGATACGCAGTATTTT
TRBV7-2	.	TRBJ2-7	.	CASSYKEGISYEQYF	TGTGCCAGCAGCTATAAGGAGGGTATCTCCTACGAGCAGTACTTC
TRBV4-3	.	TRBJ2-1	.	CASSPRRNYNEQFF	TGCGCCAGCAGTCCCAGGCGGAACTACAATGAGCAGTTCTTC
TRBV29-1	.	TRBJ2-1	TRBD2	CSVWGLVPLSSYNEQFF	TGCAGCGTTTGGGGACTAGTGCCCCTTAGCTCCTACAATGAGCAGTTCTTC
TRBV4-3	.	TRBJ1-1	TRBD1	CASSQVYGTATEAFF	TGCGCCAGCAGCCAAGTCTATGGGACAGCCACTGAAGCTTTCTTT
TRBV7-9	.	TRBJ1-1	.	CASSLVPGNTEAFF	TGTGCCAGCAGCTTAGTCCCGGGGAACACTGAAGCTTTCTTT
TRBV10-2	.	TRBJ2-3	.	CASSEFRRVDTQYF	TGCGCCAGCAGTGAGTTCCGACGGGTAGATACGCAGTATTTT
TRBV27	.	TRBJ2-7	.	CASSSLRGNEQYF	TGTGCCAGCAGCTCCCTCCGGGGCAACGAGCAGTACTTC
TRBV4-1	.	TRBJ1-2	.	CASSLKGDSGYTF	TGCGCCAGCAGCCTAAAAGGGGACTCTGGCTACACCTTC
TRBV9	.	TRBJ1-1	.	CASSATMGTEAFF	TGTGCCAGCAGCGCCACCATGGGAACTGAAGCTTTCTTT